This T cell receptor beta chain was recorded in a study of T cells in Graves' hyperthyroidism and ophthalmopathy. The hyperthyroidism was newly diagnosed and had lasted under 2 months; the patients were aged 18 to 65. Exclusion of patients followed from uncontrolled infection, other autoimmune disease, pregnancy or lactation. The study based diagnoses on clinical symptoms, serum thyroxine and TRAb, thyroid ultrasound and orbital computed tomography. Using 10 ml of fresh peripheral blood, PBMCs were prepared. This clonotype was seen only a few times. What was amplified from RNA transcripts were TCR beta CDR3 regions. The TCR CDR3 was amplified in a first-round RT-PCR using the HTBI primer set. TCRdb processed the multiplex PCR reads anew with MiXCR; each CDR3 protein has one entry. The data contain some 720,000 distinct CDR3 sequences, about a sixth of them singletons. Between the trimmed V and J ends, which lost 0 bases and 0 bases, there was a span of 14 bases. The CDR3 has 18 residues. The germline gives CDR1 LNHNV, CDR2 YYDKDF (reference sequence).

Sequenced input: blood. This sequence was found in a man between 18 and 35 years old with Graves' hyperthyroidism. V and J are TRBV15 and TRBJ2-2, with D uncertain. The CDR3 DNA is TGTGCCACCAGCAGAGAGGCCGAACGGCTAGCGAACACCGGGGAGCTGTTTTTT. Translated, it gives CATSREAERLANTGELFF.